Following are 3 T cell receptor beta chains from one sample sequenced in a study of neurological immune-mediated disorders. A single record per CDR3 protein comes from TCRdb applying MiXCR to the 5' RACE reads. This sample carries under 50,000 distinct CDR3 sequences, about 12% of them seen once, and the ten largest clones take 4.5% to 5.5%. As for time point: longitudinal time-point 2. Sequenced: PBMCs. The origin of the receptors is a male donor with HTLV-1-associated myelopathy (HAM/TSP).

The table lists this clonotype with a count of one. Since a much larger clone is just one base distant, this may be a read error. The chain is built from TRBV28 and TRBJ1-2, with D tentatively TRBD1 (5 bases). Per germline, CDR1 MDHEN and CDR2 SYDVKM. The CDR3 consists of 13 residues. The CDR3 reads CAGSLTDGYGYTF. The CDR3 nucleotides are TGTGCCGGCAGTTTGACAGATGGGTACGGCTACACCTTC.

The chain couples TRBV20-1 to TRBJ1-1, with D maybe TRBD1 (5 bases). This CDR3 region has 14 residues. From germline, CDR1 is DFQATT and CDR2 SNEGSKA (reference sequence). The germline V and J ends were trimmed by 3 bases and 4 bases, with 15 bases remaining between them. This chain's CDR3 is CSASPPVGVTEAFF. CDR3 DNA: TGCAGTGCTAGTCCCCCGGTAGGGGTCACTGAAGCTTTCTTT.

This clonotype was found many times. The chain employs TRBV28 and TRBJ1-2, with a weak D call TRBD1 (5 bases). Trimming cost V 3 bases and J 8 bases, with 13 bases left between them. The CDR3 runs to 13 residues. Germline CDR1 is MDHEN and CDR2 is SYDVKM. CDR3 sequence: CASSLTDGYGYTF. CDR3 nucleotides: TGTGCCAGCAGTTTGACAGATGGGTACGGCTACACCTTC.